This T cell receptor beta chain was found in a study of T cell responses to AZD1222 COVID-19 vaccine. Losses at the gene ends were 4 bases for V and 0 bases for J; bases not matched to a gene: 9. The length of the CDR3 is 16 residues. Germline CDR1 reads SGHRS; CDR2 reads YFSETQ. Method: immunoSEQ multiplex PCR; TCRdb's copy keeps in-frame clones and lacks some. The table includes approximately 140,000 clones, roughly 93% detected once. The sequence was collected from an adult in good health. This specimen consisted of peripheral blood, obtained on day 0 of MenACWY control vaccination. J is TRBJ1-1 and V is TRBV5-1; TRBD1 aligns across 7 bases. The CDR3 DNA reads TGCGCCAGCAGCCCAGACCCCAGGGGGATGAACACTGAAGCTTTCTTT. Encoded protein: CASSPDPRGMNTEAFF.